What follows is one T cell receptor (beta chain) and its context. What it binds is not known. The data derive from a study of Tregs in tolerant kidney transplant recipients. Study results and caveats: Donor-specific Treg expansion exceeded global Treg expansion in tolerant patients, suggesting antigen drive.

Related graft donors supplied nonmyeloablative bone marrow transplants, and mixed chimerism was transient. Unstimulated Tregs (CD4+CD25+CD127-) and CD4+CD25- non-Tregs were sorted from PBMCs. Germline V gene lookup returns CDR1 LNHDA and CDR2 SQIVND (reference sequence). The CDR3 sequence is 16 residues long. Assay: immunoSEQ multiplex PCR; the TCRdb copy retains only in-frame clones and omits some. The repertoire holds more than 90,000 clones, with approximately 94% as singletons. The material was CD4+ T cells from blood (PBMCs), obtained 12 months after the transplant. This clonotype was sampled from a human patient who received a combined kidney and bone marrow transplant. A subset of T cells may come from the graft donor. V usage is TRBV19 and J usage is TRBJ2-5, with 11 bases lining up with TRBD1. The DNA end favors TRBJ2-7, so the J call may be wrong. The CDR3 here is CASSGWTGGFSYEQYF. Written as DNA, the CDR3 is TGTGCCAGTAGTGGGTGGACAGGGGGCTTCTCCTACGAGCAGTACTTC.